Below, 21 T cell receptor beta chains from the same sample are listed, as sequenced in a study of T-cell reconstitution after alpha-beta-depleted transplantation in children. A TCRbeta library incorporating unique molecular identifiers was prepared. From the PCR reads, TCRdb called clonotypes with MiXCR, one entry per CDR3 protein. The sample has roughly 200,000 distinct CDR3 sequences, approximately 10% seen once. Sequencing used PBMCs, obtained before TCRalphabeta/CD19-depleted stem cell transplant. The receptors shown here come from a child younger than two with acute myeloid leukemia, due to receive a stem cell transplant.

This chain uses TRBV12-3 or TRBV12-4 with TRBJ2-7; possibly TRBD2 for D (6 bases). V shed 5 bases and J shed 4 bases, with 12 bases lying between them. The CDR3 runs 13 residues. The CDR3 reads CASSTSGVYEQYF. The CDR3 coding sequence is TGTGCCAGCAGTACCTCGGGAGTATACGAGCAGTACTTC.

This clonotype appeared many times. The genes are TRBV29-1 and TRBJ2-4; a weak D match, TRBD1 (6 bases). The CDR3 consists of 18 residues. Between the trimmed V and J ends, which lost 2 bases and 0 bases, there was a span of 20 bases. Germline CDR1 is SQVTM and CDR2 is ANQGSEA. As DNA, the CDR3 is TGCAGCGTTGAACCCCGGAGACAGGATGATATAGCCAAAAACATTCAGTACTTC. It codes for CSVEPRRQDDIAKNIQYF.

This clonotype was counted a few times. The V and J genes are TRBV10-3 and TRBJ2-1, with 9 bases identical to TRBD2. Germline values: CDR1 ENHRY, CDR2 SYGVKD. Germline trimming cut 6 bases from V and 5 bases from J; bases unmatched to any gene: 2. CDR3 length: 13 amino acids. The CDR3: CAISQREDNEQFF. CDR3 DNA: TGTGCCATCAGCCAGCGGGAGGACAATGAGCAGTTCTTC.

This clonotype has ten or more counts. The chain recombines TRBV5-1 with TRBJ2-1, with 15 nucleotides matching TRBD2. V shed 4 bases and J 5 bases; nucleotides not matched to a gene: 4. CDR1 and CDR2 from the germline V gene are SGHRS and YFSETQ. There are 16 residues in the CDR3. The CDR3 DNA reads TGCGCCAGCAGCCGGACTAGCGGGGGGGCGAACAATGAGCAGTTCTTC. Translated, it gives CASSRTSGGANNEQFF.

This chain joins TRBV18 and TRBJ2-5; TRBD2 matches at 12 bases. This CDR3 region has 15 residues. The ends lost 5 bases at V and 3 bases at J; junction bases unmatched: 4. The V gene's germline CDR1 is KGHSH and CDR2 LQKENI. DNA for the CDR3: TGTGCCAGCTCAGGACGGACTAGCGGGGAAGAGACCCAGTACTTC. This sequence encodes CASSGRTSGEETQYF.

This clonotype came up once. A much larger clone sits a single nucleotide away, making a read error possible. The rearrangement joins TRBV9 to TRBJ1-2, with 7 positions matching TRBD1. Germline CDR1 SGDLS, CDR2 YYNGEE. The CDR3 consists of 13 residues. The CDR3 coding sequence is TGTGCCCGCAGCGTACCAGGGGGCTATGGCTACACCTTC. Translated, it gives CARSVPGGYGYTF.

This clonotype was observed at least ten times. This chain uses TRBV10-3 with TRBJ2-7, with 10 bases fitting TRBD2. Unmatched junction bases numbered 4, after V lost 3 bases and J lost 2 bases. Looked up from germline, CDR1 is ENHRY and CDR2 is SYGVKD. The CDR3 is made up of 15 amino acids. The CDR3 coding sequence is TGTGCCATCAGTGAACTAGCGGGGTCTACCTACGAGCAGTACTTC. This translates into CAISELAGSTYEQYF.

This clonotype has ten or more counts. This sequence joins TRBV5-1 and TRBJ2-3; tentatively, D is TRBD1 (5 bases). This CDR3 has 15 residues. The germline CDR1 and CDR2 sequences are SGHRS and YFSETQ. With 0 bases removed from V and 0 bases from J, the gap between germline ends came to 8 bases. CDR3 region: CASSLARQSTDTQYF. As DNA, the CDR3 is TGCGCCAGCAGCTTGGCGAGACAGAGCACAGATACGCAGTATTTT. The entire variable domain, with the rest obtained from reference TRBV5-1 and TRBJ2-3, is as follows: KAGVTQTPRYLIKTRGQQVTLSCSPISGHRSVSWYQQTPGQGLQFLFEYFSETQRNKGNFPGRFSGRQFSNSRSEMNVSTLELGDSALYLCASSLARQSTDTQYFGPGTRLTVL.

This clonotype was seen a handful of times. The chain has TRBV28 and TRBJ1-3; TRBD1 aligns across 8 bases. Trimming took 1 base from V and 0 from J; bases not matched to a gene: 2. The length of the CDR3 is 16 residues. The germline gives CDR1 MDHEN, CDR2 SYDVKM. The CDR3 sequence is CASSLFGTGSGNTIYF. DNA of the CDR3: TGTGCCAGCAGTTTATTTGGGACAGGCTCTGGAAACACCATATATTTT.

In the case of this clonotype: A much larger clone sits a single nucleotide away, making a read error possible. V usage is TRBV28 and J usage is TRBJ2-1, with TRBD1 matching over 9 bases. The CDR3 runs to 15 residues. The V gene's germline CDR1 is MDHEN and CDR2 SYDVKM. The CDR3 is CASSLLQGANNEHFF. CDR3 DNA sequence: TGTGCCAGCAGTTTACTACAGGGGGCCAACAATGAGCATTTCTTC.

This clonotype showed up many times. The chain recombines TRBV3-1 with TRBJ1-4; D unclear. Germline V lookup: CDR1 LGHDT, CDR2 YNNKEL (reference sequence). This CDR3 contains 14 residues. V was clipped by 1 base and J by 7 bases, with 10 bases between them. CDR3 region: CASSQGVISEKLFF. CDR3 in DNA: TGTGCCAGCAGCCAAGGGGTTATAAGTGAAAAACTGTTTTTT.

This clonotype was seen ten or more times. The chain links TRBV6-1 to TRBJ2-1; maybe TRBD2 (5 bases). V dropped 4 bases and J dropped 9 bases, with 13 bases sitting between them. There are 13 residues in the CDR3. Germline CDR1 and CDR2: MNHNS and SASEGT. As DNA, the CDR3 is TGTGCCAGCAGTGGGCATAGCGTCGGTGAGCAGTTCTTC. Its protein product is CASSGHSVGEQFF.

Only a few counts were recorded for this clonotype. The chain's CDR3 is CASTPLGRSSGANVLTF. The CDR3 DNA follows: TGTGCCAGTACTCCTCTCGGGCGCTCCTCTGGGGCCAACGTCCTGACTTTC. The chain employs TRBV19 and TRBJ2-6; the D is unclear. V was pared by 7 bases and J by 0 bases, with 16 bases between. This CDR3 spans 17 amino acids. The V gene's germline CDR1 is LNHDA and CDR2 SQIVND (reference sequence).

In its sample, this clonotype was seen a few times. The chain links TRBV19 to TRBJ2-3; the D call may be TRBD1 or TRBD2 (5 bases each). The CDR3 contains 14 residues. Trimming took off 3 bases at V and 5 bases at J, with 12 bases between the two ends. Per the germline V gene, CDR1 is LNHDA and CDR2 is SQIVND (reference sequence). The DNA for the CDR3 is TGTGCCAGTAGTATGGGGGTTATTGGAGATACGCAGTATTTT. Translation: CASSMGVIGDTQYF.

This clonotype was seen at least ten times. The CDR3 region has the DNA TGTGCCAGCAGCTTAGCAAATCTTGGCTACACCTTC. Encoded protein: CASSLANLGYTF. The genes are TRBV7-2 and TRBJ1-2; no reliable D call. Germline CDR1 reads SGHTA; CDR2 reads FQGNSA. V lost 0 bases, J lost 7 bases, and 6 bases lay in between. There are 12 residues in the CDR3.

This clonotype has only a few counts. One base away lies a much larger clone, so this may be a sequencing read error. The chain joins TRBV7-9 to TRBJ1-1; 8 bases line up with TRBD1. The CDR3 consists of 14 residues. After removal of 3 bases from V and 1 base from J, the junction contained 1 base not matched to a gene. Germline CDR1 reads SEHNR; CDR2 reads FQNEAQ (reference sequence). CDR3 bases: TGTGCCAGCAGCTTCGGACAGGGGAACACTGAAGCTTTCTTT. Translation gives CASSFGQGNTEAFF.

There are many counts of this clonotype. The gene calls are TRBV29-1 and TRBJ2-5; 8 positions match TRBD2. Germline CDR1 and CDR2: SQVTM and ANQGSEA. The ends lost 1 base at V and 5 bases at J; junction bases unmatched: 3. CDR3 length equals 13 residues. CDR3 nucleotide sequence: TGCAGCGTTGAAGGCGGGGGGACGGAGACCCAGTACTTC. Amino acid sequence: CSVEGGGTETQYF.

As to this clonotype: This may be a read error, as it is one base from a much larger clone. This chain connects TRBV7-9 to TRBJ2-7; 11 bases fit TRBD2. The germline V gene has CDR1 SEHNR and CDR2 FQNEAQ (reference sequence). This CDR3 is 17 amino acids long. Written as DNA, the CDR3 is TGTGTCAGCAGCCGCCGTCTAGCGGGAGGAGATTCCTACGAGCAGTACTTC. Its protein is CVSSRRLAGGDSYEQYF.

Regarding this clonotype: A read error may explain this, as a much larger clone is one base away. The chain combines TRBV20-1 with TRBJ2-1; 10 nucleotides align to TRBD2. This CDR3 region has 17 residues. The germline gives CDR1 DFQATT, CDR2 SNEGSKA (reference sequence). CDR3 residues: CCARDPSSGSSYNEQFF. The CDR3 bases are TGCTGTGCTAGAGATCCCTCTAGCGGGAGCTCCTACAATGAGCAGTTCTTC.

The sample holds many counts of this clonotype. CDR3 region: CASSEGVTDTQYF. The CDR3, as DNA: TGCGCCAGCAGCGAAGGGGTCACAGATACGCAGTATTTT. The rearrangement joins TRBV5-1 to TRBJ2-3; D may be TRBD1 (5 bases). CDR3 length: 13 residues. With 4 bases removed from V and 2 bases from J, the gap between germline ends came to 8 bases. The germline V gene encodes CDR1 SGHRS and CDR2 YFSETQ.

This clonotype was counted ten times or more. This chain joins TRBV5-1 and TRBJ1-2; D not certain. CDR3 length: 14 residues. The germline gives CDR1 SGHRS, CDR2 YFSETQ. Trimming cost V 6 bases and J 7 bases, with 19 bases left between them. The CDR3 bases are TGCGCCAGCACCTGGGCCACCGAGGGAGGTGGCTACACCTTC. Its protein is CASTWATEGGGYTF.